Listed here are 29 T cell receptor beta chains from one sample, sequenced in a study of blood T cell repertoires in COVID-19. Profiled with immunoSEQ multiplex PCR; TCRdb holds only in-frame clones, not every one. Here the sample spans about 74,000 clones, 78% being singletons. The source material was peripheral blood. These receptors all come from a human donor in a cohort sampled during active COVID-19.

The genes are TRBV18 and TRBJ1-1, with 8 bases identical to TRBD1. There are 16 residues in the CDR3. Germline V gives CDR1 KGHSH, CDR2 LQKENI. The V gene end was trimmed by 2 bases and the J gene end by 1 base; junction bases not matched to a gene: 6. The CDR3 reads CASSPSQGAGNTEAFF. CDR3 nucleotides: TGTGCCAGCTCACCAAGCCAGGGGGCCGGGAACACTGAAGCTTTCTTT.

The chain is built from TRBV27 and TRBJ2-7, with 12 bases identical to TRBD1. V dropped 6 bases and J dropped 3; count of bases not matched to a gene: 6. Germline CDR1 MNHEY, CDR2 SMNVEV (reference sequence). This CDR3 spans 15 amino acids. CDR3 protein: CASSLGTGGIYEQYF. The CDR3 DNA sequence: TGTGCCAGCAGCCTCGGGACAGGGGGCATCTACGAGCAGTACTTC.

The chain is built from TRBV6-4 and TRBJ2-7, with 13 positions matching TRBD2. Germline V gene data show CDR1 as MRHNA and CDR2 as SNTAGT. The CDR3 extends over 16 amino acids. Germline trimming cut 4 bases from V and 3 bases from J; bases unmatched to any gene: 6. This CDR3 is CASSVFGLAGDYEQYF. CDR3 coding DNA: TGTGCCAGCAGTGTTTTCGGACTAGCGGGGGACTACGAGCAGTACTTC.

The rearrangement joins TRBV4-1 to TRBJ1-6, with D uncertain. The CDR3 is 18 residues long. The V end was cut by 0 bases, the J end by 0 bases, with 12 bases between. CDR1 and CDR2 from the germline V gene are MGHRA and YSYEKL. The CDR3 protein is CASSQDALESSYNSPLHF. CDR3 bases: TGCGCCAGCAGCCAAGACGCCTTAGAGAGCTCCTATAATTCACCCCTCCACTTT.

This clone was observed a single time. This sequence joins TRBV28 and TRBJ1-5; D gene ambiguous. The ends were cut back, 2 bases at V and 7 bases at J, with 12 bases in the middle. CDR3 length: 14 amino acids. CDR1 MDHEN and CDR2 SYDVKM come from the germline V gene. CDR3 sequence (DNA): TGTGCCAGCAGTTTAAGTAGACTCGGGCAGCCCCAGCATTTT. Translation: CASSLSRLGQPQHF.

This chain joins TRBV7-9 and TRBJ1-1, with D uncertain. CDR1 SEHNR and CDR2 FQNEAQ come from the germline V gene (reference sequence). The CDR3 consists of 14 residues. The ends were cut back, 1 base at V and 1 base at J, with 7 bases in the middle. For the CDR3, the DNA is TGTGCCAGCAGCTTAGTCAACGGGAACACTGAAGCTTTCTTT. Encoded protein: CASSLVNGNTEAFF.

The chain uses TRBV4-1 and TRBJ2-5; TRBD2 matches 12 bases. CDR1 MGHRA and CDR2 YSYEKL come from the germline V gene. The CDR3 consists of 15 residues. V lost 9 bases and J lost 1; bases outside the gene matches: 6. The CDR3 DNA is TGCGCCAGTGGCGGACTAGCGGGATCCCAAGAGACCCAGTACTTC. Amino acid sequence: CASGGLAGSQETQYF.

This clone was recorded once. The chain carries TRBV28 and TRBJ1-5; 8 bases are a match to TRBD1. Germline-derived CDR1 and CDR2 are MDHEN and SYDVKM. CDR3 length equals 16 residues. Germline trimming cut 8 bases from V and 4 bases from J; bases unmatched to any gene: 13. CDR3: CASGSRGRGLNQPQHF. The CDR3 bases are TGTGCCAGCGGGTCTCGTGGCAGGGGGCTTAATCAGCCCCAGCATTTT.

V usage is TRBV10-3 and J usage is TRBJ2-1; 7 bases are a match to TRBD2. This CDR3 comprises 18 residues. Germline CDR1 ENHRY, CDR2 SYGVKD. The V segment lost 4 bases and the J segment 0 bases; nucleotides outside the gene matches: 12. CDR3 residues: CAISGLSSGDSSYNEQFF. CDR3 nucleotide sequence: TGTGCCATCAGTGGCCTCTCTAGCGGAGATAGCTCCTACAATGAGCAGTTCTTC.

In its sample, this clone was seen many times. This sequence joins TRBV4-2 and TRBJ2-7; 7 bases are shared with TRBD2. The CDR3 has 14 residues. Germline values: CDR1 LGHNA, CDR2 YNFKEQ. V lost 4 bases, J lost 6 bases, and 9 bases stayed unmatched. Here the CDR3 reads CASSPNLPSGEQYF. The CDR3 DNA follows: TGTGCCAGCAGCCCAAACCTTCCTAGCGGCGAGCAGTACTTC.

V gene TRBV5-1 combines with J gene TRBJ1-4; D call uncertain. Germline values: CDR1 SGHRS, CDR2 YFSETQ. V lost 0 bases and J 8 bases, leaving 11 bases between the germline ends. This CDR3 contains 14 residues. The CDR3 is CASSLVRGGEKLFF. The CDR3 DNA reads as TGCGCCAGCAGCTTGGTCCGGGGTGGAGAAAAACTGTTTTTT.

This chain links TRBV28 with TRBJ1-1; D gene unclear. The germline V gene has CDR1 MDHEN and CDR2 SYDVKM. The CDR3 runs 15 residues. Trimming removed 6 bases from V and 4 bases from J, with 18 bases in between. CDR3 nucleotide sequence: TGTGCCAGCAGACCCGAGGGAGAGGGAGCCACTGAAGCTTTCTTT. Its protein is CASRPEGEGATEAFF.

The rearrangement uses TRBV7-6 and TRBJ2-7; no reliable D call. V was clipped by 4 bases and J by 2 bases, with 15 bases between them. The CDR3 runs 15 residues. Germline values: CDR1 SGHVS, CDR2 FNYEAQ. CDR3 residues: CASSSLTRTPYEQYF. The CDR3 DNA sequence: TGTGCCAGCAGCTCCCTGACACGCACTCCCTACGAGCAGTACTTC.

In its sample, this clone was seen a few times. The chain employs TRBV7-9 and TRBJ2-5; TRBD2 matches 7 bases. Trimming took 6 bases from V and 3 from J; bases not matched to a gene: 4. Per the germline V gene, CDR1 is SEHNR and CDR2 is FQNEAQ (reference sequence). CDR3 size: 13 residues. As DNA, the CDR3 is TGTGCCAGCAGACCCCTAGCGGAAGAGACCCAGTACTTC. It encodes CASRPLAEETQYF.

The chain employs TRBV19 and TRBJ2-5; 10 nucleotides align to TRBD2. V trimming: 3 bases; J trimming: 0 bases; junction bases outside the gene matches: 4. Germline V lookup: CDR1 LNHDA, CDR2 SQIVND (reference sequence). This CDR3 has 16 residues. CDR3: CASSILTSGDQETQYF. CDR3 in DNA: TGTGCCAGTAGTATTTTAACTAGCGGGGACCAAGAGACCCAGTACTTC.

The DNA of the CDR3 is TGTGCCAGCAGATACGGGAGTAATGAGCAGTTCTTC. Translation gives CASRYGSNEQFF. The chain joins TRBV5-4 to TRBJ2-1; tentative D call: TRBD2 (6 bases). The germline V gene encodes CDR1 SGHNT and CDR2 YYREEE (reference sequence). Trimming shortened V by 5 bases and J by 7 bases, and 10 bases separated the two germline ends. The CDR3 is 12 amino acids.

The genes are TRBV3-1 (or the pseudogene TRBV3-2) and TRBJ2-7; 10 bases line up with TRBD2. The ends lost 4 bases at V and 7 bases at J; junction bases unmatched: 10. In germline, CDR1 is LGHDT, CDR2 YNNKEL (reference sequence). This CDR3 contains 15 residues. The CDR3 protein is CASSPRLAGRQEQYF. The CDR3 DNA is TGTGCCAGCAGCCCCCGACTAGCGGGCCGGCAGGAGCAGTACTTC.

The chain carries TRBV10-1 and TRBJ2-7; 8 bases are a match to TRBD1. V lost 4 bases to trimming and J lost 2 bases; unmatched junction nucleotides: 7. The germline V gene encodes CDR1 WNHNN and CDR2 SYGVQD (reference sequence). This CDR3 has 15 residues. The DNA of the CDR3 is TGCGCCAGCAGTGGGGGGACAGGATTTACCTACGAGCAGTACTTC. As protein: CASSGGTGFTYEQYF.

This clone has a single count. The V call is TRBV29-1, the J call TRBJ1-1; 11 nucleotides align to TRBD1. The CDR3 spans 15 residues. V lost 3 bases and J lost 1; bases outside the gene matches: 4. Germline loops: CDR1 SQVTM, CDR2 ANQGSEA. CDR3 amino acids: CSVERGTGGNTEAFF. The DNA for the CDR3 is TGCAGCGTTGAGAGGGGGACAGGGGGGAACACTGAAGCTTTCTTT. The variable domain in full, with the rest retrieved from reference TRBV29-1 and TRBJ1-1, is SAVISQKPSRDICQRGTSLTIQCQVDSQVTMMFWYRQQPGQSLTLIATANQGSEATYESGFVIDKFPISRPNLTFSTLTVSNMSPEDSSIYLCSVERGTGGNTEAFFGQGTRLTVV.

This clone was seen ten or more times. The rearrangement uses TRBV19 and TRBJ2-1; the match to TRBD2 covers 7 bases. V gave up 3 bases and J gave up 5 bases; unmatched junction bases: 13. CDR1 and CDR2 from the germline V gene are LNHDA and SQIVND (reference sequence). The CDR3 totals 17 residues. In DNA, the CDR3 is TGTGCCAGTAGTATCGAAGTGGCGGGAGATTTCCACAATGAGCAGTTCTTC. Its translation: CASSIEVAGDFHNEQFF.

The table lists this clone with a few counts. The chain employs TRBV7-9 and TRBJ1-2, with TRBD1 matching over 7 bases. From germline, CDR1 is SEHNR and CDR2 FQNEAQ (reference sequence). CDR3 size: 15 residues. The V gene end was trimmed by 1 base and the J gene end by 8 bases; junction bases not matched to a gene: 10. In nucleotides, the CDR3 is TGTGCCAGCAGCTTAGAAGTACAGGGGAATAAGGGCTACACCTTC. Encoded protein: CASSLEVQGNKGYTF.

V usage is TRBV18 and J usage is TRBJ2-5; tentatively, D is TRBD2 (6 bases). This CDR3 comprises 17 residues. Germline CDR1 reads KGHSH; CDR2 reads LQKENI. Between the trimmed V and J ends, which lost 0 bases and 5 bases, there was a span of 19 bases. The CDR3 DNA reads TGTGCCAGCTCACCACCCTCCAGCGGGTCATATTCCGAGACCCAGTACTTC. Protein product: CASSPPSSGSYSETQYF.

This CDR3 reads CASSSISAGELFF. CDR3 in DNA: TGTGCCAGCAGTTCTATTAGCGCCGGGGAGCTGTTTTTT. The chain recombines TRBV6-2 or TRBV6-3 with TRBJ2-2; possibly TRBD2 for D (5 bases). V was cut by 4 bases and J by 6 bases, with 9 bases left in between. This CDR3 comprises 13 residues. CDR1 is MNHEY and CDR2 is SVGEGT in the germline V gene.

This chain links TRBV10-3 with TRBJ2-7, with D perhaps matching TRBD2 (6 bases). This CDR3 spans 16 amino acids. Germline values: CDR1 ENHRY, CDR2 SYGVKD. Trimming took 0 bases from V and 7 from J, leaving 19 bases between them. The CDR3 protein is CAISESRTGALREQYF. The CDR3 coding sequence is TGTGCCATCAGTGAGTCGAGAACGGGAGCCCTACGAGAGCAGTACTTC.

The V gene is TRBV10-3, the J gene TRBJ1-2; D might be TRBD1 (6 bases). Trimming shortened V by 1 base and J by 6 bases, and 18 bases separated the two germline ends. Germline V gives CDR1 ENHRY, CDR2 SYGVKD. The CDR3 sequence is 16 residues long. The CDR3 DNA is TGTGCCATCAGTGAGTACGGGGGGGCCGGGATCGATGGCTACACCTTC. This translates into CAISEYGGAGIDGYTF.

The chain employs TRBV5-4 and TRBJ1-6; maybe TRBD1 (6 bases). The germline gives CDR1 SGHNT, CDR2 YYREEE (reference sequence). The CDR3 has 17 residues. Trimming stripped 4 bases from V and 3 bases from J, with 17 bases between. The CDR3 loop reads CASSPENSGVYNSPLHF. The CDR3 nucleotides read TGTGCCAGCAGCCCGGAGAATTCAGGGGTCTATAATTCACCCCTCCACTTT.

The chain is built from TRBV30 and TRBJ1-6; 7 bases match TRBD1. The CDR3 covers 14 residues. CDR1 is GTSNPN and CDR2 is SVGIG in the germline V gene (reference sequence). After removal of 8 bases from V and 5 bases from J, the junction contained 9 bases not matched to a gene. CDR3 protein: CAGTRDRDNSPLHF. The DNA of the CDR3 is TGTGCCGGAACCCGGGACAGAGATAATTCACCCCTCCACTTT.

This chain connects TRBV6-5 to TRBJ2-5; D not resolved. This CDR3 has 14 amino acids. Looked up from germline, CDR1 is MNHEY and CDR2 is SVGAGI. V was shortened by 2 bases and J by 0 bases, with 7 bases between the two germline ends. The CDR3 bases are TGTGCCAGCAGTTACATAGCAGACCAAGAGACCCAGTACTTC. Its translation is CASSYIADQETQYF.

The rearrangement links TRBV27 to TRBJ2-7; 9 bases align to TRBD1. The CDR3 has 17 amino acids. Germline V lookup: CDR1 MNHEY, CDR2 SMNVEV (reference sequence). Trimming took 2 bases from V and 1 from J; bases not matched to a gene: 9. The CDR3 DNA is TGTGCCAGCAGTTTAAGGGCTAGACAGGGGGTGTCCTACGAGCAGTACTTC. Amino acids: CASSLRARQGVSYEQYF.